This TCR beta chain was identified in a study of CXCR3-negative and CXCR3-positive naive CD8 T cells. Germline CDR1 and CDR2: SGHTA and FQGTGA. This CDR3 has 12 residues. UMI-labeled 5' RACE yielded the TRB cDNA libraries. Each CDR3 protein gets one entry in TCRdb, which reprocessed the 5' RACE reads and gives no DNA. Its listing shows approximately 56,000 distinct CDR3 sequences. This chain uses TRBV7-3 with TRBJ2-7; TCRdb outputs TRBD1, but without DNA this stays unchecked. The sequenced sample was memory CD8+ T cells from blood. This clonotype was sampled from a human donor in good health. Some clones in this sample may be carry-over from other donors' samples. CDR3 in amino acids: CASSLVGAEQYF.